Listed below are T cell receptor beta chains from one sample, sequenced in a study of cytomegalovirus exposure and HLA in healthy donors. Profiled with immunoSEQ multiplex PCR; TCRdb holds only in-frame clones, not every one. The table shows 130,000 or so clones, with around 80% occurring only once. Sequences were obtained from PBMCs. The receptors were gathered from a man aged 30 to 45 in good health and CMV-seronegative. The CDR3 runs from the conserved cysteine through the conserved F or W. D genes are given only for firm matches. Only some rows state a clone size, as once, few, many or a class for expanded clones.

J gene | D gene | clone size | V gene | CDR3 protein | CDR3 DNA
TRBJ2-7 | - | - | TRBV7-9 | CASSLQGYEQYF | TGTGCCAGCAGTTTACAGGGCTACGAGCAGTACTTC
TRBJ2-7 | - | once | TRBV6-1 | CASSESLQTYEQYF | TGTGCCAGCAGTGAATCGTTACAAACCTACGAGCAGTACTTC
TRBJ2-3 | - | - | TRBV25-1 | CASSELGGADTQYF | TGTGCCAGCAGTGAACTAGGGGGGGCAGATACGCAGTATTTT
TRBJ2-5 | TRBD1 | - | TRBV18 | CASSPPTGPETQYF | TGTGCCAGCTCACCACCGACAGGGCCAGAGACCCAGTACTTC
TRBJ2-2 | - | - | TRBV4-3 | CASSLSVTGELFF | TGCGCCAGCAGCCTTAGCGTCACCGGGGAGCTGTTTTTT
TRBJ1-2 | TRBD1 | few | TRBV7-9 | CASRLQTGGLFTRSMGYTF | TGTGCCAGCAGGCTCCAGACAGGGGGCCTCTTTACTCGAAGTATGGGCTACACCTTC
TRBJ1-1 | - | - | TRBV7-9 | CASSLTTGSATEAFF | TGTGCCAGCAGCTTAACCACAGGGAGTGCCACTGAAGCTTTCTTT
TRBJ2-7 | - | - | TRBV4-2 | CASSQSGTYYEQYF | TGTGCCAGCAGCCAAAGCGGAACCTACTACGAGCAGTACTTC
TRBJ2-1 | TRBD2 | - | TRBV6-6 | CASSYRGTSGSNEQFF | TGTGCCAGCAGTTACCGCGGGACTAGCGGATCCAATGAGCAGTTCTTC
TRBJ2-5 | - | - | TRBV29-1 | CSVGQGSETQYF | TGCAGCGTGGGGCAGGGGTCAGAGACCCAGTACTTC
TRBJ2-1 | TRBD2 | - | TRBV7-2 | CASSLFMTSGGQEQFF | TGTGCCAGCAGTTTATTTATGACTAGCGGGGGACAGGAGCAGTTCTTC
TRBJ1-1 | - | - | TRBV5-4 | CASSSGGSLNTEAFF | TGTGCCAGCAGCTCCGGCGGGTCACTGAACACTGAAGCTTTCTTT
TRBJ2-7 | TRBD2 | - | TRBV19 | CASSTGLAGGEQYF | TGTGCCAGTAGTACCGGACTAGCGGGGGGCGAGCAGTACTTC
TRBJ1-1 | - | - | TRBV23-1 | CASSKPTGTMVTEAFF | TGCGCCAGCAGTAAACCAACCGGGACAATGGTCACTGAAGCTTTCTTT
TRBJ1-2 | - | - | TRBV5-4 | CASSQTGTGGYTF | TGTGCCAGCAGCCAAACAGGGACGGGAGGCTACACCTTC
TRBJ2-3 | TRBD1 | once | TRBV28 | CASSAGTAALDTQYF | TGTGCCAGCAGCGCCGGGACAGCGGCTTTGGATACGCAGTATTTT
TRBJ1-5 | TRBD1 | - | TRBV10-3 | CAISNGQGFGQPQHF | TGTGCCATCAGTAATGGACAGGGGTTTGGTCAGCCCCAGCATTTT
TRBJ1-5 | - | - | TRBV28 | CASSFRDYNQPQHF | TGTGCCAGCAGTTTCAGGGATTACAATCAGCCCCAGCATTTT
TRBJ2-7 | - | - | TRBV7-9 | CASSPDSSYEQYF | TGTGCCAGCAGCCCCGACAGTTCCTACGAGCAGTACTTC
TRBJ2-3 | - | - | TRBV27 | CASSLQADTQYF | TGTGCCAGCAGTTTGCAGGCAGATACGCAGTATTTT
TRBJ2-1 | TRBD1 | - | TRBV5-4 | CASSLQGNEQFF | TGTGCCAGCAGCTTACAGGGGAATGAGCAGTTCTTC
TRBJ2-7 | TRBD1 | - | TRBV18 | CASSPLSGTGGPEQYF | TGTGCCAGCTCACCACTCTCCGGGACAGGGGGCCCCGAGCAGTACTTC
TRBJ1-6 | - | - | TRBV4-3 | CASSQVVQGGDSNNSPLHF | TGCGCCAGCAGCCAAGTGGTTCAAGGAGGTGACTCGAATAATTCACCCCTCCACTTT
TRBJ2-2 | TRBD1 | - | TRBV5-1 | CASSPTTGFSTGELFF | TGCGCCAGCAGCCCGACGACAGGGTTCAGCACCGGGGAGCTGTTTTTT
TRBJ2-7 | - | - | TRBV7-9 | CASSLGGSNSYEQYF | TGTGCCAGCAGCTTAGGAGGATCAAACTCCTACGAGCAGTACTTC
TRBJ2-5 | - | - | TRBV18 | CASSPLPGGGETQYF | TGTGCCAGCTCACCATTACCAGGGGGAGGAGAGACCCAGTACTTC
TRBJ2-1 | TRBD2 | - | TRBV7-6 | CASSLGGGRALDEQFF | TGTGCCAGCAGCTTAGGAGGTGGGAGGGCTTTGGATGAGCAGTTCTTC
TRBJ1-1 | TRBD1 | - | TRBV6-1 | CASSKDRGTEAFF | TGTGCCAGCAGTAAGGACAGGGGGACTGAAGCTTTCTTT
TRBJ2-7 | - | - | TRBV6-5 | CASSQGGNWNEQYF | TGTGCCAGCAGTCAAGGAGGGAATTGGAACGAGCAGTACTTC
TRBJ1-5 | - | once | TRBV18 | CASSPPNQPQHF | TGTGCCAGCTCACCTCCGAATCAGCCCCAGCATTTT
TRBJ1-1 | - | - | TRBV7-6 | CASSSQENTEAFF | TGTGCCAGCAGCTCTCAGGAGAACACTGAAGCTTTCTTT
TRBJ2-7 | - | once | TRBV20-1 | CSAQASYEQYF | TGCAGTGCTCAGGCCTCCTACGAGCAGTACTTC
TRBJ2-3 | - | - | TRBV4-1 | CASSPQLTRGTDTQYF | TGCGCCAGCAGCCCTCAACTGACACGCGGCACAGATACGCAGTATTTT
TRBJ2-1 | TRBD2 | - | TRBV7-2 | CASSSLTSGGAFDEQFF | TGTGCCAGCAGCTCCCTGACTAGCGGGGGGGCCTTCGATGAGCAGTTCTTC
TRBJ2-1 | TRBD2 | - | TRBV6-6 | CASGKGLVSFNEQFF | TGTGCCAGCGGAAAGGGACTAGTCTCTTTCAATGAGCAGTTCTTC
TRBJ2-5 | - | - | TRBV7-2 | CASSLVSYQETQYF | TGTGCCAGCAGCTTAGTGTCCTACCAAGAGACCCAGTACTTC
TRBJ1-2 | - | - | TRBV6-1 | CASGNRTGYEGYTF | TGTGCCAGCGGAAACCGTACAGGGTACGAGGGCTACACCTTC
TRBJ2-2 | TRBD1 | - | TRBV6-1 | CASSGYVQGAWTGELFF | TGTGCCAGCAGTGGTTACGTCCAGGGGGCATGGACCGGGGAGCTGTTTTTT
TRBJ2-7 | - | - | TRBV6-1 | CASSEVTGSGHEQYF | TGTGCCAGCAGTGAAGTCACAGGGTCGGGGCACGAGCAGTACTTC
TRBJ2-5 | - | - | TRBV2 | CASSEGAVETQYF | TGTGCCAGCAGTGAGGGGGCCGTCGAGACCCAGTACTTC
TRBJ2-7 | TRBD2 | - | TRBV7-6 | CASSFAAGGTKSSYEQYF | TGTGCCAGCAGCTTTGCGGCGGGGGGGACGAAAAGCTCCTACGAGCAGTACTTC
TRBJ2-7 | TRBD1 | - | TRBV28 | CASSLWHRGNEQYF | TGTGCCAGCAGTTTATGGCACAGGGGAAACGAGCAGTACTTC
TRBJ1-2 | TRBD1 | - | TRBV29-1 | CSIGQGEVYGYTF | TGCAGCATTGGACAGGGGGAGGTCTATGGCTACACCTTC
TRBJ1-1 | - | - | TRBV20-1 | CSASLAAGAFF | TGCAGTGCTAGTCTAGCCGCGGGAGCTTTCTTT
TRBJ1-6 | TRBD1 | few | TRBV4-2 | CASSLDRGLNSPLHF | TGTGCCAGCAGCCTCGACAGGGGGCTGAATTCACCCCTCCACTTT
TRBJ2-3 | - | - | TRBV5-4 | CASSFGGPYTDTQYF | TGTGCCAGCAGCTTCGGGGGACCATACACAGATACGCAGTATTTT
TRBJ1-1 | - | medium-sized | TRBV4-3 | CASSQDLGGEAFF | TGCGCCAGCAGCCAGGATTTAGGGGGTGAAGCTTTCTTT
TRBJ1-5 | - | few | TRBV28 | CASSPGGGHQPQHF | TGTGCCAGCAGTCCCGGGGGGGGTCATCAGCCCCAGCATTTT
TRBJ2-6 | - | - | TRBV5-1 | CASSDGGANVLTF | TGCGCCAGCAGCGACGGGGGGGCCAACGTCCTGACTTTC
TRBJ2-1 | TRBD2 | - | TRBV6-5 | CASSYAASGSYNEQFF | TGTGCCAGCAGTTATGCGGCTAGCGGGAGCTACAATGAGCAGTTCTTC
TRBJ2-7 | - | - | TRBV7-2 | CASSLQFEFYEQYF | TGTGCCAGCAGCTTACAATTCGAGTTCTACGAGCAGTACTTC
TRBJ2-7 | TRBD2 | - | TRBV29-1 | CSVLLAESSYEQYF | TGCAGCGTGCTCCTAGCGGAGAGCTCCTACGAGCAGTACTTC
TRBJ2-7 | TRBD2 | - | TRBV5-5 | CASSPLAGVNEQYF | TGTGCCAGCAGCCCACTAGCGGGAGTCAACGAGCAGTACTTC